This TCR beta chain came from a study of chronic HIV infection and antiretroviral therapy. TCRdb re-called the 5' RACE reads with MiXCR, one entry per CDR3 protein. The sample holds tens of thousands of distinct CDR3 sequences; roughly 8.7% are singletons and the top ten take under 3%. This clonotype was found many times. Germline V CDR1 and CDR2: SQVTM, ANQGSEA. The CDR3 loop spans 15 amino acids. The J segment lost 2 bases and the V segment lost 6 bases, leaving 4 bases of the junction unmatched. The V call is TRBV29-1, the J call TRBJ2-3; TRBD2 matches at 14 bases. The source is an adult who had HIV and had not received antiretroviral therapy, or was an uninfected healthy control (not recorded which). Sequenced sample: peripheral blood. As DNA, the CDR3 is TGCAGCGTCAAGGGACTAGCGGGGGTCACAGATACGCAGTATTTT. This translates into CSVKGLAGVTDTQYF.